The present T cell receptor beta chain was sequenced within a study of breast tumors, draining lymph nodes, adjacent tissues. Study findings and constraints: Tumor repertoires ranked between lymph nodes and nontumor tissue in diversity, with V and J gene preferences.

Germline V gene data show CDR1 as DFQATT and CDR2 as SNEGSKA (reference sequence). Trimming removed 2 bases from V and 6 bases from J, with 10 bases in between. This CDR3 has 13 amino acids. Samples came from axillary lymph nodes draining the breast cancer. This clonotype was detected many times. Its target is unknown. TCRdb ran MiXCR on the multiplex PCR reads and lists one entry per CDR3 protein. The data hold 200,000 to 300,000 distinct CDR3 sequences, with roughly 30% observed a single time. The specimen sequenced was axillary lymph node tissue. The chain couples TRBV20-1 to TRBJ2-2; D is possibly TRBD2 (5 bases). This clonotype originated in a female donor with breast cancer. Some clones in this sample may be carry-over from other donors' samples. The CDR3 protein is CSARRTSPGELFF. DNA of the CDR3: TGCAGTGCTAGAAGGACTTCTCCCGGGGAGCTGTTTTTT.